The 6 T cell receptor beta chains given below trace back to one sample, sequenced in a study of cytomegalovirus exposure and HLA in healthy donors (dated by TCRdb to between 2016 and 2019). Library preparation employed the immunoSEQ multiplex PCR assay. For the multiplex PCR, a mixture combining 60 forward primers for TCR Vbeta segments and 13 reverse primers for TCR Jbeta segments was used. TCRdb carries this immuneACCESS record with in-frame sequences only. Its versions omit some clonotypes, under half of them owing to an unresolved V gene in the studies checked, with the rest unexplained. Recorded for this sample are about 130,000 clones; roughly 80% of them occurred a single time. Of the sample, approximately 4% falls within the top ten clones. Sequencing was carried out using PBMCs. The receptors originated from a man between 18 and 29 years old in good health and CMV-seropositive.

The rearrangement joins TRBV30 to TRBJ1-2; a weak D match, TRBD1 (5 bases). From germline, CDR1 is GTSNPN and CDR2 SVGIG (reference sequence). The CDR3 covers 12 residues. V lost 3 bases and J lost 6, with 11 bases in between. The CDR3 DNA reads as TGTGCCTGGAGCGAGACCAGGGATGGCTACACCTTC. Translation: CAWSETRDGYTF.

This sequence joins TRBV2 and TRBJ1-5; a possible D gene is TRBD1 (5 bases). Trimming shortened V by 2 bases and J by 6 bases, and 11 bases separated the two germline ends. The length of the CDR3 is 14 residues. The germline V gene has CDR1 SNHLY and CDR2 FYNNEI. For the CDR3, the DNA is TGTGCCAGCAGTGAATATACAGGTGGTCAGCCCCAGCATTTT. Amino acid sequence: CASSEYTGGQPQHF.

V gene TRBV7-2 combines with J gene TRBJ2-3; no definite D call. This CDR3 contains 11 residues. Trimming removed 1 base from V and 10 bases from J, with 6 bases in between. Germline lookup yields CDR1 SGHTA and CDR2 FQGNSA. The CDR3, as DNA: TGTGCCAGCAGCTTAGAGAGTTCGCAGTATTTT. It is translated as CASSLESSQYF.

This clone was counted between two and nine times. This chain joins TRBV14 and TRBJ2-3; maybe TRBD2 (6 bases). CDR3 length equals 14 residues. V shed 1 base and J shed 1 base, with 6 bases lying between them. From germline, CDR1 is SGHDN and CDR2 FVKESK. The CDR3: CASSQAGGTDTQYF. The CDR3 DNA is TGTGCCAGCAGCCAAGCGGGGGGCACAGATACGCAGTATTTT.

This sequence joins TRBV5-4 and TRBJ2-4; the D gene is possibly TRBD2 (5 bases). This CDR3 spans 15 amino acids. V gave up 3 bases and J gave up 4 bases, with 14 bases separating them. Per the germline V gene, CDR1 is SGHNT and CDR2 is YYREEE (reference sequence). The CDR3 nucleotides read TGTGCCAGCAGCTCGGAAGGAGGAGCTAAAAACATTCAGTACTTC. It encodes CASSSEGGAKNIQYF.

J is TRBJ2-7 and V is TRBV7-2; 9 bases align to TRBD2. Germline CDR1 SGHTA, CDR2 FQGNSA. After removal of 4 bases from V and 3 bases from J, the junction contained 7 bases not matched to a gene. The CDR3 consists of 15 residues. The CDR3 nucleotides are TGTGCCAGCAGCTACCTAGCGGGGCGCGGCTACGAGCAGTACTTC. It codes for CASSYLAGRGYEQYF.